The rows below give T cell receptor beta chains drawn from one sample of a study of neurological immune-mediated disorders. MiXCR, applied by TCRdb to the 5' RACE reads, yields one record per CDR3 protein. The sample shows roughly 80,000 distinct CDR3 sequences, roughly 15% of them seen only once. Specimen: PBMCs. Source of these receptors: a woman in her 40s in good health. The CDR3 runs from the conserved cysteine through the conserved F or W. The order of the fields is clone size, J gene, CDR3 length, V gene, D gene, CDR3 DNA, CDR3 protein. A D gene is named only where the DNA matches it firmly. Only some rows state a clone size, as once, few, many or a class for expanded clones.

clone size: many; J gene: TRBJ2-7; CDR3 length: 14; V gene: TRBV20-1; D gene: -; CDR3 DNA: TGCAGTGCTAGGGGGGAGGAAATTCCCTACGAGCAGTACTTC; CDR3 protein: CSARGEEIPYEQYF
clone size: many; J gene: TRBJ2-2; CDR3 length: 14; V gene: TRBV5-1; D gene: -; CDR3 DNA: TGCGCCACCACTTCGGGGGCCAACACCGGGGAGCTGTTTTTT; CDR3 protein: CATTSGANTGELFF
clone size: many; J gene: TRBJ2-5; CDR3 length: 16; V gene: TRBV11-2; D gene: -; CDR3 DNA: TGTGCCAGCAGCTCCTCTTCGGGCCCTGATGGCGAGACCCAGTACTTC; CDR3 protein: CASSSSSGPDGETQYF
clone size: few; J gene: TRBJ2-1; CDR3 length: 16; V gene: TRBV20-1; D gene: TRBD2; CDR3 DNA: TGCAGTGCTAGTGGTTATAGCGGGGGGACCTACAATGAGCAGTTCTTC; CDR3 protein: CSASGYSGGTYNEQFF
clone size: many; J gene: TRBJ1-2; CDR3 length: 13; V gene: TRBV25-1; D gene: TRBD1; CDR3 DNA: TGTGCCAGCAGTGCCCCAGGGGGGGGCGGCTACACCTTC; CDR3 protein: CASSAPGGGGYTF
clone size: many; J gene: TRBJ1-2; CDR3 length: 13; V gene: TRBV7-2; D gene: TRBD1; CDR3 DNA: TGTGCCAGCAGCTTAGGACAGGGGTATGGCTACACCTTC; CDR3 protein: CASSLGQGYGYTF
clone size: many; J gene: TRBJ2-7; CDR3 length: 11; V gene: TRBV10-3; D gene: -; CDR3 DNA: TGTGCCATCAGTGACTGGGGCGAGCAGTACTTC; CDR3 protein: CAISDWGEQYF
clone size: many; J gene: TRBJ2-3; CDR3 length: 15; V gene: TRBV29-1; D gene: TRBD2; CDR3 DNA: TGCAGCGTCGCGACTAGCGGGCCCTCCACAGATACGCAGTATTTT; CDR3 protein: CSVATSGPSTDTQYF
clone size: many; J gene: TRBJ2-1; CDR3 length: 14; V gene: TRBV18; D gene: -; CDR3 DNA: TGTGCCAGCTCACCACCCAGGGTGGTTAATGAGCAGTTCTTC; CDR3 protein: CASSPPRVVNEQFF
clone size: many; J gene: TRBJ2-5; CDR3 length: 14; V gene: TRBV20-1; D gene: TRBD1; CDR3 DNA: TGCAGTGGTACAGGGGATGATTATGGTGAGACCCAGTACTTC; CDR3 protein: CSGTGDDYGETQYF
clone size: many; J gene: TRBJ2-2; CDR3 length: 13; V gene: TRBV7-3; D gene: -; CDR3 DNA: TGTGCCAGCAGCCCTTACTTCACCGGGGAGCTGTTTTTT; CDR3 protein: CASSPYFTGELFF
clone size: many; J gene: TRBJ2-1; CDR3 length: 15; V gene: TRBV5-4; D gene: -; CDR3 DNA: TGTGCCAGCAGCTTTGGGTCGGGGGCCGGAGATGAGCAGTTCTTC; CDR3 protein: CASSFGSGAGDEQFF
clone size: -; J gene: TRBJ2-3; CDR3 length: 19; V gene: TRBV3-1; D gene: TRBD2; CDR3 DNA: TGTGCCAGCAGCCTTTCTCAGCGGGGGGGTTTCTCTAGAACAGATACGCAGTATTTT; CDR3 protein: CASSLSQRGGFSRTDTQYF
clone size: many; J gene: TRBJ1-1; CDR3 length: 15; V gene: TRBV18; D gene: -; CDR3 DNA: TGTGCCAGCTCACCAGTGTCAGGGGCGATCACTGAAGCTTTCTTT; CDR3 protein: CASSPVSGAITEAFF
clone size: few; J gene: TRBJ2-7; CDR3 length: 13; V gene: TRBV4-2; D gene: TRBD2; CDR3 DNA: TGTGCCAGCAGCCGCACTAGCGGGGTTGAGCAGTACTTC; CDR3 protein: CASSRTSGVEQYF
clone size: many; J gene: TRBJ1-5; CDR3 length: 15; V gene: TRBV5-1; D gene: -; CDR3 DNA: TGCGCCAGCAGCTTAGAGGGTGATAGCAATCAGCCCCAGCATTTT; CDR3 protein: CASSLEGDSNQPQHF
clone size: many; J gene: TRBJ1-2; CDR3 length: 16; V gene: TRBV27; D gene: TRBD1; CDR3 DNA: TGTGCCAGCAGCTCAGGGACAGGACCCCTTAACTATGGCTACACCTTC; CDR3 protein: CASSSGTGPLNYGYTF
clone size: -; J gene: TRBJ2-7; CDR3 length: 12; V gene: TRBV20-1; D gene: -; CDR3 DNA: TGCAGTGCTCAACTACATCGGAACGAGCAGTACTTC; CDR3 protein: CSAQLHRNEQYF
clone size: many; J gene: TRBJ2-1; CDR3 length: 14; V gene: TRBV7-2; D gene: -; CDR3 DNA: TGTGCCAGCAGTCCAGAAATGCGGTACAATGAGCAGTTCTTC; CDR3 protein: CASSPEMRYNEQFF
clone size: many; J gene: TRBJ1-6; CDR3 length: 14; V gene: TRBV19; D gene: TRBD1; CDR3 DNA: TGTGCCAGTAGTCTCGGGACAGGGGATTCACCCCTCCACTTT; CDR3 protein: CASSLGTGDSPLHF
clone size: many; J gene: TRBJ2-5; CDR3 length: 15; V gene: TRBV20-1; D gene: TRBD2; CDR3 DNA: TGCAGTGCTAGAGACGGGCTAGCGGGGGCAGAGACCCAGTACTTC; CDR3 protein: CSARDGLAGAETQYF
clone size: many; J gene: TRBJ2-7; CDR3 length: 14; V gene: TRBV9; D gene: -; CDR3 DNA: TGTGCCAGCAGCGTAGGGGGGAGCTCCTACGAGCAGTACTTC; CDR3 protein: CASSVGGSSYEQYF
clone size: many; J gene: TRBJ2-2; CDR3 length: 17; V gene: TRBV5-1; D gene: TRBD2; CDR3 DNA: TGCGCCAGCAGCTTGCGCCCGACTAGCGGGGGATCCGGGGAGCTGTTTTTT; CDR3 protein: CASSLRPTSGGSGELFF
clone size: many; J gene: TRBJ1-5; CDR3 length: 14; V gene: TRBV2; D gene: -; CDR3 DNA: TGTGCCAGCAATCGAGGGGGGCCCAATCAGCCCCAGCATTTT; CDR3 protein: CASNRGGPNQPQHF
clone size: -; J gene: TRBJ2-5; CDR3 length: 14; V gene: TRBV9; D gene: -; CDR3 DNA: TGTGCCAGCAGCGCCCAACGCGGACGGGGGACCCAGTACTTC; CDR3 protein: CASSAQRGRGTQYF
clone size: many; J gene: TRBJ1-4; CDR3 length: 15; V gene: TRBV6-6; D gene: -; CDR3 DNA: TGTGCCAGCAGCCCTGCTACAGGTGAAAGTGAAAAACTGTTTTTT; CDR3 protein: CASSPATGESEKLFF
clone size: many; J gene: TRBJ2-7; CDR3 length: 15; V gene: TRBV7-2; D gene: -; CDR3 DNA: TGTGCCAGCAGCTTTTTCGGGGGAACCTCCTACGAGCAGTACTTC; CDR3 protein: CASSFFGGTSYEQYF
clone size: few; J gene: TRBJ2-3; CDR3 length: 15; V gene: TRBV20-1; D gene: -; CDR3 DNA: TGCAGTGCTGTAGGGTGGGGGGGCCGCACAGATACGCAGTATTTT; CDR3 protein: CSAVGWGGRTDTQYF
clone size: many; J gene: TRBJ1-1; CDR3 length: 15; V gene: TRBV5-1; D gene: TRBD1; CDR3 DNA: TGCGCCAGCAGCTCGCTCCCTGGACAGGGGACTGAAGCTTTCTTT; CDR3 protein: CASSSLPGQGTEAFF
clone size: many; J gene: TRBJ2-3; CDR3 length: 16; V gene: TRBV5-1; D gene: -; CDR3 DNA: TGCGCCAGCACCACCGGCCGAGGCACTAGCACAGATACGCAGTATTTT; CDR3 protein: CASTTGRGTSTDTQYF
clone size: many; J gene: TRBJ2-3; CDR3 length: 14; V gene: TRBV12-3/TRBV12-4; D gene: -; CDR3 DNA: TGTGCCAGCAGTTTAAGGACTAAAACAGATACGCAGTATTTT; CDR3 protein: CASSLRTKTDTQYF
clone size: many; J gene: TRBJ1-1; CDR3 length: 11; V gene: TRBV6-5; D gene: TRBD1; CDR3 DNA: TGTGCCACAAGACAGGGGACTGAAGCTTTCTTT; CDR3 protein: CATRQGTEAFF